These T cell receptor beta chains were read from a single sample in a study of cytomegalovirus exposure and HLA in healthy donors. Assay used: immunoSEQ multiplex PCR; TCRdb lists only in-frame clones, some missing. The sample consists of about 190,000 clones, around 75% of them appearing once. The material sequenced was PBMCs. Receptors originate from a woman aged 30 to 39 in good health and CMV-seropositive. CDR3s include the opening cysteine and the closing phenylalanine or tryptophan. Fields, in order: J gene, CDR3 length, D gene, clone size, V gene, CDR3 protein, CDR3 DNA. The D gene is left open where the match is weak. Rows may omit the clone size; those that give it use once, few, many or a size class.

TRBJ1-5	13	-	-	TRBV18	CASSRQPNQPQHF	TGTGCCAGCTCACGACAGCCCAATCAGCCCCAGCATTTT
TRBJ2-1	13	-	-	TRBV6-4	CASSRTEYSEQFF	TGTGCCAGCAGTAGGACAGAGTACAGTGAGCAGTTCTTC
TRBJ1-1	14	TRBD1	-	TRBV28	CASSWADRGTEAFF	TGTGCCAGCAGTTGGGCGGACAGGGGGACTGAAGCTTTCTTT
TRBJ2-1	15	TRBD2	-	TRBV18	CASSPGLAGVNEQFF	TGTGCCAGCTCACCAGGGCTAGCGGGAGTCAATGAGCAGTTCTTC
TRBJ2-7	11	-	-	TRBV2	CATSDSYEQYF	TGTGCCACTTCGGACAGCTACGAGCAGTACTTC
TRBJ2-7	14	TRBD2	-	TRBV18	CASSPTSGIHEQYF	TGTGCCAGCTCACCAACTAGCGGGATCCACGAGCAGTACTTC
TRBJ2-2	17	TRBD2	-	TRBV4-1	CASSQVAGAVNTGELFF	TGCGCCAGCAGCCAGGTAGCGGGAGCGGTAAACACCGGGGAGCTGTTTTTT
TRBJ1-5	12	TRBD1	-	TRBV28	CASRQGPQPQHF	TGTGCCAGCAGACAGGGGCCTCAGCCCCAGCATTTT
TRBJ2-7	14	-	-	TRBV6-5	CASSYSGRRGEQYF	TGTGCCAGCAGTTACTCCGGGAGAAGGGGCGAGCAGTACTTC
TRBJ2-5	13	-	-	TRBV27	CASSLAGLETQYF	TGTGCCAGCAGTTTAGCGGGGTTAGAGACCCAGTACTTC
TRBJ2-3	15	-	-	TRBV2	CASSETAGGTDTQYF	TGTGCCAGCAGTGAAACTGCCGGGGGCACAGATACGCAGTATTTT
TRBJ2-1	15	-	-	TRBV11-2	CASSLLRANYNEQFF	TGTGCCAGCAGCTTACTGAGGGCGAACTACAATGAGCAGTTCTTC
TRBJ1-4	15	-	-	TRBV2	CASRDSGGADEKLFF	TGTGCCAGCAGAGACAGCGGGGGGGCAGATGAAAAACTGTTTTTT
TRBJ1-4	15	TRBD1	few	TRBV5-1	CASSLGLGGYEKLFF	TGCGCCAGCAGCTTGGGGTTAGGGGGCTATGAAAAACTGTTTTTT
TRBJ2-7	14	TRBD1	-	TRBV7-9	CASRDGTDPNEQYF	TGTGCCAGCAGAGATGGGACAGACCCTAACGAGCAGTACTTC
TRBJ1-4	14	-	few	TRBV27	CASSHRGGFEKLFF	TGTGCCAGCAGTCACCGGGGAGGCTTTGAAAAACTGTTTTTT
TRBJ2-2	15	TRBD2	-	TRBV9	CASSVELAHTGELFF	TGTGCCAGCAGCGTAGAACTAGCGCACACCGGGGAGCTGTTTTTT